A single sample gave rise to the 25 T cell receptor beta chains below, sequenced in a study of blood T cell repertoires in COVID-19. Sequencing was performed with immunoSEQ multiplex PCR; in TCRdb, only in-frame clones are kept and a portion is missing. Counted here are over 85,000 clones, around 90% occurring once; the ten biggest clones make up over 12%. Material for sequencing was peripheral blood. All receptors come from a male donor with acute or convalescent COVID-19.

The count of this clone is one. This chain connects TRBV5-1 to TRBJ1-1, with a possible D match to TRBD1 (5 bases). Germline values: CDR1 SGHRS, CDR2 YFSETQ. The CDR3 contains 14 residues. V was cut by 0 bases and J by 4 bases, with 10 bases left in between. The CDR3 protein is CASSLVDTGTEAFF. The CDR3 DNA reads as TGCGCCAGCAGCTTGGTGGACACTGGCACTGAAGCTTTCTTT.

The chain employs TRBV5-1 and TRBJ2-7, with TRBD2 matching over 10 bases. V lost 0 bases to trimming and J lost 3 bases; unmatched junction nucleotides: 6. Germline values: CDR1 SGHRS, CDR2 YFSETQ. The CDR3 covers 16 residues. This CDR3 reads CASSLGSGGAVYEQYF. CDR3 nucleotides: TGCGCCAGCAGCTTGGGGAGCGGGGGGGCCGTCTACGAGCAGTACTTC.

This clone was seen just once. This sequence joins TRBV3-1 (or the pseudogene TRBV3-2) and TRBJ1-6; D is unresolved. The V end was cut by 2 bases, the J end by 7 bases, with 6 bases between. The length of the CDR3 is 13 residues. Germline CDR1 reads LGHDT; CDR2 reads YNNKEL (reference sequence). The CDR3 protein is CASSQQRNSPLHF. The CDR3 coding sequence is TGTGCCAGCAGCCAACAGAGGAATTCACCCCTCCACTTT.

The gene calls are TRBV7-8 and TRBJ1-1; tentative D call: TRBD1 (5 bases). The CDR3 consists of 14 residues. Trimming stripped 5 bases from V and 1 base from J, with 11 bases between. Germline V CDR1 and CDR2: SGHVS, FQNEAQ. The CDR3 sequence: CASSRGGTNTEAFF. The CDR3 coding sequence is TGTGCCAGCAGCCGGGGGGGGACGAACACTGAAGCTTTCTTT.

The chain carries TRBV27 and TRBJ1-1, with D unclear. The CDR3 runs to 15 residues. Germline loops: CDR1 MNHEY, CDR2 SMNVEV (reference sequence). Trimming took off 8 bases at V and 0 bases at J, with 16 bases between the two ends. The CDR3 DNA follows: TGTGCCAGCGCCCCTCGGACTATAATGAACACTGAAGCTTTCTTT. Protein sequence: CASAPRTIMNTEAFF.

The CDR3 nucleotides read TGTGCCAGCAGCTTAGCGGGGGGGCCAGGGGCCGGGGAGCTGTTTTTT. Translated: CASSLAGGPGAGELFF. The chain couples TRBV7-6 to TRBJ2-2; possibly TRBD2 for D (7 bases). The CDR3 consists of 16 residues. Germline values: CDR1 SGHVS, CDR2 FNYEAQ. The germline V and J ends were trimmed by 0 bases and 6 bases, with 14 bases remaining between them.

This chain uses TRBV6-5 with TRBJ1-6, with 7 bases identical to TRBD1. Trimming cost V 7 bases and J 2 bases; bases outside gene matches: 5. The CDR3 has 15 residues. Germline V gene data show CDR1 as MNHEY and CDR2 as SVGAGI. CDR3 sequence reads: CASTSGQAYNSPLHF. The CDR3 coding sequence is TGTGCCAGCACCTCTGGACAGGCCTATAATTCACCCCTCCACTTT.

The chain has TRBV11-3 and TRBJ1-2, with TRBD1 matching 7 bases. The V and J ends lost 1 base and 8 bases, in that order; junction bases with no gene match: 4. This CDR3 region has 13 residues. The germline V gene has CDR1 SGHNT and CDR2 YENEEA. For the CDR3, the DNA is TGTGCCAGCAGCTTAGGAGGGGGCAAAGGCTACACCTTC. As protein: CASSLGGGKGYTF.

The chain employs TRBV12-3 or TRBV12-4 and TRBJ1-5; D may be TRBD1 (6 bases). The CDR3 has 13 amino acids. V was trimmed by 6 bases and J by 5 bases, leaving 11 bases between them. CDR3 sequence reads: CASSRGTDQPQHF. DNA of the CDR3: TGTGCCAGCAGCAGGGGTACGGATCAGCCCCAGCATTTT.

The chain carries TRBV5-8 and TRBJ2-6; D ambiguous. The V and J ends lost 0 bases and 0 bases respectively, with 4 bases between them. This CDR3 comprises 15 residues. Looked up from germline, CDR1 is SGHTS and CDR2 is YDEGEE. For the CDR3, the DNA is TGTGCCAGCAGCTTGGAACACTCTGGGGCCAACGTCCTGACTTTC. This gives the protein CASSLEHSGANVLTF.

The gene calls are TRBV24-1 and TRBJ1-5; D unclear. The V end was cut by 2 bases, the J end by 4 bases, with 8 bases between. Germline V gene lookup returns CDR1 KGHDR and CDR2 SFDVKD. CDR3 length: 14 amino acids. CDR3 protein: CATSDYPENQPQHF. As DNA, the CDR3 is TGTGCCACCAGTGATTACCCGGAGAATCAGCCCCAGCATTTT.

This clone was seen a single time. The chain joins TRBV3-1 (or the pseudogene TRBV3-2) to TRBJ2-1, with D perhaps matching TRBD2 (5 bases). The CDR3 extends over 14 amino acids. Germline CDR1 LGHDT, CDR2 YNNKEL (reference sequence). V lost 3 bases to trimming and J lost 6 bases, with 12 bases between them. The CDR3 spells CASSHLGGRNEQFF. CDR3 DNA: TGTGCCAGCAGCCATTTGGGCGGGCGCAATGAGCAGTTCTTC.

The chain uses TRBV7-2 and TRBJ1-2; 10 positions agree with TRBD1. Germline V gene lookup returns CDR1 SGHTA and CDR2 FQGNSA. The CDR3 runs 14 residues. V lost 3 bases, J lost 8 bases, and 6 bases stayed unmatched. Here the CDR3 reads CASSLAGDRGGYTF. The CDR3 DNA reads TGTGCCAGCAGCTTGGCCGGGGACAGGGGCGGCTACACCTTC.

J is TRBJ1-5 and V is TRBV4-1; TRBD1 matches at 12 bases. V dropped 2 bases and J dropped 1; count of bases not matched to a gene: 9. The germline gives CDR1 MGHRA, CDR2 YSYEKL. The CDR3 spans 19 residues. The CDR3 sequence is CASSQMPGQGAISNQPQHF. The CDR3, as DNA: TGCGCCAGCAGCCAAATGCCGGGACAGGGGGCGATCAGCAATCAGCCCCAGCATTTT.

The chain recombines TRBV5-1 with TRBJ2-7; 8 bases are a match to TRBD2. The germline V gene has CDR1 SGHRS and CDR2 YFSETQ. V shed 0 bases and J 4 bases; nucleotides not matched to a gene: 15. The CDR3 length is 18 residues. The CDR3 nucleotides read TGCGCCAGCAGCTTGGGAAGGCTAGCGGGTGGAGTCGTGTACGAGCAGTACTTC. Translation gives CASSLGRLAGGVVYEQYF.

The rearrangement uses TRBV5-1 and TRBJ1-4, with TRBD1 matching over 8 bases. V was pared by 4 bases and J by 10 bases, with 12 bases of the junction left unmatched. This CDR3 has 15 amino acids. Germline CDR1 is SGHRS and CDR2 is YFSETQ. The CDR3 region is CASSLGQAQSGKLFF. The CDR3 coding sequence is TGCGCCAGCAGCCTGGGACAGGCCCAAAGCGGAAAACTGTTTTTT.

V is TRBV29-1 and J is TRBJ1-4; a possible D gene is TRBD1 (5 bases). Germline CDR1 is SQVTM and CDR2 is ANQGSEA. Trimming stripped 3 bases from V and 8 bases from J, with 7 bases between. CDR3 length: 11 amino acids. As DNA, the CDR3 is TGCAGCGTTGATAGGGGCGAAAAACTGTTTTTT. This translates into CSVDRGEKLFF.

V and J are TRBV30 and TRBJ1-1; 7 nucleotides agree with TRBD1. V lost 0 bases, J lost 5 bases, and 6 bases stayed unmatched. The CDR3 totals 14 residues. Germline CDR1 is GTSNPN and CDR2 is SVGIG (reference sequence). The CDR3, as DNA: TGTGCCTGGAGTGTAAAGGGGGCAGGGACTGAAGCTTTCTTT. It is translated as CAWSVKGAGTEAFF. The variable domain in full, with the rest retrieved from reference TRBV30 and TRBJ1-1, is SQTIHQWPATLVQPVGSPLSLECTVEGTSNPNLYWYRQAAGRGLQLLFYSVGIGQISSEVPQNLSASRPQDRQFILSSKKLLLSDSGFYLCAWSVKGAGTEAFFGQGTRLTVV.

This clone was counted only a few times. The chain employs TRBV27 and TRBJ1-2; the D is unclear. The CDR3 has 15 amino acids. V was shortened by 5 bases and J by 7 bases, with 20 bases between the two germline ends. In germline, CDR1 is MNHEY, CDR2 SMNVEV (reference sequence). CDR3 coding DNA: TGTGCCAGCAGTCGGGAAGCAGCACTTACCATTGGCTACACCTTC. This translates into CASSREAALTIGYTF.

The chain combines TRBV2 with TRBJ2-7; TRBD2 is a possible D gene (5 bases). The length of the CDR3 is 16 residues. The germline V and J ends were trimmed by 0 bases and 6 bases, with 18 bases remaining between them. Per the germline V gene, CDR1 is SNHLY and CDR2 is FYNNEI. The CDR3 sequence is CASSEALWRVKGEQYF. Written as DNA, the CDR3 is TGTGCCAGCAGTGAAGCGCTTTGGCGGGTCAAGGGCGAGCAGTACTTC.

V and J are TRBV29-1 and TRBJ1-1; no firm D call. CDR1 and CDR2 from the germline V gene are SQVTM and ANQGSEA. The CDR3 has 11 amino acids. The V end lost 5 bases, the J end lost 1 base, and 5 bases lay between the germline ends. The CDR3, as DNA: TGCAGCGTTCTCAGGAACACTGAAGCTTTCTTT. Its protein product is CSVLRNTEAFF.

The table lists this clone with a count of one. V is TRBV18 and J is TRBJ1-1, with 7 nucleotides matching TRBD1. The CDR3 totals 15 residues. From germline, CDR1 is KGHSH and CDR2 LQKENI. The trim removed 0 bases at V and 4 bases at J, leaving 5 bases unmatched. The CDR3 reads CASSPPPGQITEAFF. In DNA, the CDR3 is TGTGCCAGCTCACCACCCCCGGGACAGATCACTGAAGCTTTCTTT.

This rearrangement joins TRBV7-9 to TRBJ2-1; D uncertain. The germline V and J ends were trimmed by 1 base and 6 bases, with 7 bases remaining between them. Germline V gene lookup returns CDR1 SEHNR and CDR2 FQNEAQ (reference sequence). The CDR3 has 13 amino acids. The CDR3 here is CASSLGLSNEQFF. In nucleotides, the CDR3 is TGTGCCAGCAGCTTAGGGTTGAGCAATGAGCAGTTCTTC.

CDR3 bases: TGTGCCAGCTCAGAGCAAATCGGCGGACAGGCCTTGTCCCCCCCGTTCTTC. It encodes CASSEQIGGQALSPPFF. The chain carries TRBV18 and TRBJ2-1; TRBD1 agrees at 7 bases. The CDR3 is 17 amino acids. Germline V lookup: CDR1 KGHSH, CDR2 LQKENI. V lost 5 bases to trimming and J lost 15 bases; unmatched junction nucleotides: 25.

This chain links TRBV24-1 with TRBJ1-2; D is unresolved. The germline V gene encodes CDR1 KGHDR and CDR2 SFDVKD. The length of the CDR3 is 13 residues. Trimming cost V 3 bases and J 0 bases, with 4 bases left between them. CDR3 DNA: TGTGCCACCAGTGATACAACTAACTATGGCTACACCTTC. Protein sequence: CATSDTTNYGYTF.